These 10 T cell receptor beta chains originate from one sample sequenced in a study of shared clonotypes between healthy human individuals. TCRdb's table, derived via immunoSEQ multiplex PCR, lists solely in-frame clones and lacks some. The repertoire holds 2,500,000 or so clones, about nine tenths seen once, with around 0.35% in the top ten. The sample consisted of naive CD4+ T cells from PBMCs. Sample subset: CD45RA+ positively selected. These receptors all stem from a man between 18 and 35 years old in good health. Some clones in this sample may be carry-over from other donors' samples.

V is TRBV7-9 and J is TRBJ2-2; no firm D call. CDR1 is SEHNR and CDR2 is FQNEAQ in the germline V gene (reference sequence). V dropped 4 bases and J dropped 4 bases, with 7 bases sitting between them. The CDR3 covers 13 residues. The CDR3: CASSSTVTGELFF. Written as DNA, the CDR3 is TGTGCCAGCAGCTCTACAGTCACCGGGGAGCTGTTTTTT.

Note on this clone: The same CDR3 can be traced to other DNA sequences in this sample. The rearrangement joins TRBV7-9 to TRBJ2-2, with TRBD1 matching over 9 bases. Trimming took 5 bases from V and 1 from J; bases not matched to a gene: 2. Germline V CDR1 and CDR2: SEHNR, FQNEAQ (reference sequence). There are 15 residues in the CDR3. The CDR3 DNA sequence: TGTGCCAGCAGCCTGGGACAGGGGAACACCGGGGAGCTGTTTTTT. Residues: CASSLGQGNTGELFF. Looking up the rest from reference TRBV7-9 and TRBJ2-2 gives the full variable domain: DTGVSQNPRHKITKRGQNVTFRCDPISEHNRLYWYRQTLGQGPEFLTYFQNEAQLEKSRLLSDRFSAERPKGSFSTLEIQRTEQGDSAMYLCASSLGQGNTGELFFGEGSRLTVL.

The CDR3 loop is CASSQSSGSADTQYF. The CDR3 DNA reads TGTGCCAGCAGCCAAAGTAGCGGGAGCGCAGATACGCAGTATTTT. The chain carries TRBV7-3 and TRBJ2-3; TRBD2 agrees at 9 bases. The CDR3 covers 15 residues. With V trimmed by 5 bases and J by 4 bases, 7 bases remained unmatched. The V gene's germline CDR1 is SGHTA and CDR2 FQGTGA. Complete variable domain (other parts from reference TRBV7-3 and TRBJ2-3): GAGVSQTPSNKVTEKGKYVELRCDPISGHTALYWYRQSLGQGPEFLIYFQGTGAADDSGLPNDRFFAVRPEGSVSTLKIQRTERGDSAVYLCASSQSSGSADTQYFGPGTRLTVL.

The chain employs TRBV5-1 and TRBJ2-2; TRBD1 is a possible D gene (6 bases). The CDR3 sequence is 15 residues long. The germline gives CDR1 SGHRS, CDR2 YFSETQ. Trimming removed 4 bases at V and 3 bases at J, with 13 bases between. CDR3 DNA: TGCGCCAGCAGCCTCGAAACAGGGTACACCGGGGAGCTGTTTTTT. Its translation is CASSLETGYTGELFF.

The CDR3: CASTPLGQGNEKLFF. The CDR3 nucleotides are TGTGCCAGCACCCCCCTGGGACAGGGTAATGAAAAACTGTTTTTT. The chain couples TRBV27 to TRBJ1-4; 9 bases fit TRBD1. The length of the CDR3 is 15 residues. Looked up from germline, CDR1 is MNHEY and CDR2 is SMNVEV (reference sequence). J lost 4 bases, V lost 7 bases, and 7 bases had no gene match.

The CDR3 spells CASSDQPVGEQFF. For the CDR3, the DNA is TGTGCCAGCAGTGACCAGCCAGTGGGTGAGCAGTTCTTC. V and J are TRBV6-4 and TRBJ2-1; D not certain. The CDR3 has 13 residues. Germline-derived CDR1 and CDR2 are MRHNA and SNTAGT. V lost 2 bases and J 9 bases, leaving 11 bases between the germline ends.

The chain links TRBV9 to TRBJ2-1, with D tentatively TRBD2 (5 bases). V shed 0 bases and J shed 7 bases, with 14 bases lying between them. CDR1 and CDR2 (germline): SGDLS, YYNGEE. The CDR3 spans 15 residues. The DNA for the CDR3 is TGTGCCAGCAGCGTAGTGGACGGGCCGGGGAATGAGCAGTTCTTC. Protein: CASSVVDGPGNEQFF.

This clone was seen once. The chain's CDR3 is CASSLDQGQGLGYTF. In DNA, the CDR3 is TGCGCCAGCAGCTTGGATCAGGGACAGGGGTTGGGCTACACCTTC. This chain connects TRBV5-1 to TRBJ1-2; TRBD1 aligns across 10 bases. The CDR3 has 15 residues. Germline V lookup: CDR1 SGHRS, CDR2 YFSETQ. V was pared by 0 bases and J by 8 bases, with 7 bases of the junction left unmatched.

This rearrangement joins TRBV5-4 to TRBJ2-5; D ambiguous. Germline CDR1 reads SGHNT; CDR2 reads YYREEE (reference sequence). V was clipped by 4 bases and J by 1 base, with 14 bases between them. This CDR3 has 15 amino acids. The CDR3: CASSPKTDFQETQYF. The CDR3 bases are TGTGCCAGCAGCCCCAAAACAGACTTCCAAGAGACCCAGTACTTC.

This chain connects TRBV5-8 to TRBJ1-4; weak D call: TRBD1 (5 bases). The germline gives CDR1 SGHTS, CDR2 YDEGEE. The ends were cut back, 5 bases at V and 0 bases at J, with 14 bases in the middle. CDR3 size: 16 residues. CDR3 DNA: TGTGCCAGCAGTCCTGGACTAGGGGCAACTAATGAAAAACTGTTTTTT. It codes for CASSPGLGATNEKLFF. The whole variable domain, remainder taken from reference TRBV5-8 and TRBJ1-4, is EAGVTQSPTHLIKTRGQQATLRCSPISGHTSVYWYQQALGLGLQFLLWYDEGEERNRGNFPPRFSGRQFPNYSSELNVNALELEDSALYLCASSPGLGATNEKLFFGSGTQLSVL.